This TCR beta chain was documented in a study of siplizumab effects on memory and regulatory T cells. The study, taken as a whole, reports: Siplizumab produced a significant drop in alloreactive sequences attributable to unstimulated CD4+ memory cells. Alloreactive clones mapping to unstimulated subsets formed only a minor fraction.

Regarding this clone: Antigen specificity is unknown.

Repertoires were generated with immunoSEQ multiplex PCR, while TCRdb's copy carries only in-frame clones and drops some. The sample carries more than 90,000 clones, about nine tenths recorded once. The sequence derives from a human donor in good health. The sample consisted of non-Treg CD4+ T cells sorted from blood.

The CDR3 bases are TGTGCCAGCAGCTCGGCTCAGGGAAACTATGGCTACACCTTC. Protein: CASSSAQGNYGYTF. The chain combines TRBV7-9 with TRBJ1-2, with D possibly being TRBD1 (5 bases). This CDR3 has 14 residues. V dropped 4 bases and J dropped 2 bases, with 11 bases sitting between them. Germline loops: CDR1 SEHNR, CDR2 FQNEAQ (reference sequence).